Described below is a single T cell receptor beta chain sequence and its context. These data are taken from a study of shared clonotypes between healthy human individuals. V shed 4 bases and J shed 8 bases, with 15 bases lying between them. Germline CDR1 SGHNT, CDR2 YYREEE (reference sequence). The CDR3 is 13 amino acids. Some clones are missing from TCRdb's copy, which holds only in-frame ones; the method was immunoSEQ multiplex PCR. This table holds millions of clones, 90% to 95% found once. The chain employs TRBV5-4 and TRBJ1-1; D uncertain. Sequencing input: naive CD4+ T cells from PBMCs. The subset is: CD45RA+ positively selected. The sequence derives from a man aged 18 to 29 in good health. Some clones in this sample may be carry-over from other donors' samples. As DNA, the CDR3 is TGTGCCAGCAGCCGAATAACTGACAACGAAGCTTTCTTT. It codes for CASSRITDNEAFF.